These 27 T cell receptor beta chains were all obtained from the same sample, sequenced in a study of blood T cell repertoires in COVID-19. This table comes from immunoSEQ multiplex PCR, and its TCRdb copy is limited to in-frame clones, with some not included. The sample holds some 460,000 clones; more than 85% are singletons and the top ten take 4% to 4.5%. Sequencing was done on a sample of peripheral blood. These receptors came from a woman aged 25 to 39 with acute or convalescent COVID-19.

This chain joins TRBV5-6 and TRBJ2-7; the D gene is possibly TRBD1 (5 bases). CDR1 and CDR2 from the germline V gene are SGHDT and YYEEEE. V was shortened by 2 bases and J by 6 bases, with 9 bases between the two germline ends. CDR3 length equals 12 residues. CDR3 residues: CASSLDSPEQYF. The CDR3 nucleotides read TGTGCCAGCAGCTTAGACAGCCCCGAGCAGTACTTC.

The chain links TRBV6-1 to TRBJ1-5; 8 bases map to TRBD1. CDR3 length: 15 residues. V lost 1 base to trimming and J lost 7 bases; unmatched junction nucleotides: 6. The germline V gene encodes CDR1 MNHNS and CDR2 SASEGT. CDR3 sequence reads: CASSEGQGARQPQHF. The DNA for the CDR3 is TGTGCCAGCAGTGAAGGGCAGGGGGCGAGGCAGCCCCAGCATTTT.

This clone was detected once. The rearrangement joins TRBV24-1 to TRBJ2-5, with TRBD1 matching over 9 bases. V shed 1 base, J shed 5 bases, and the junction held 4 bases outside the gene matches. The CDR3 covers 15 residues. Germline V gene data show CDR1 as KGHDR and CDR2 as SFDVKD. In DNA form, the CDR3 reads TGTGCCACCAGTGATTTAGGGACAGGGCTCGAGACCCAGTACTTC. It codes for CATSDLGTGLETQYF.

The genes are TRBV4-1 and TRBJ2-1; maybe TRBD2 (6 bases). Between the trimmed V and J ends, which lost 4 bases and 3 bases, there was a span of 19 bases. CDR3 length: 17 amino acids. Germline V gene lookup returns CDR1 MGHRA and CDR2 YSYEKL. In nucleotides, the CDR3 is TGCGCCAGCAGCCTAGAAGGAGCGGGCTCTTTCTACAATGAGCAGTTCTTC. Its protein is CASSLEGAGSFYNEQFF.

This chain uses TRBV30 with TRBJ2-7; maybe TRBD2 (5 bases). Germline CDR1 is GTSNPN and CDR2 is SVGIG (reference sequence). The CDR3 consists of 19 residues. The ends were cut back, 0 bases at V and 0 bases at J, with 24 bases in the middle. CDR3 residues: CAWSVQWVTTTRSSYEQYF. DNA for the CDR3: TGTGCCTGGAGTGTACAGTGGGTTACGACTACTAGGAGCTCCTACGAGCAGTACTTC.

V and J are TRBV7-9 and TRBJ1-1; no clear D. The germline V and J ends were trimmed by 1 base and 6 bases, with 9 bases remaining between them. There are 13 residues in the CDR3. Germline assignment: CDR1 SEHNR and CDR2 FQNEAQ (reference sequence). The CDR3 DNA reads TGTGCCAGCAGCTTAGTAGCGGACCCTGAAGCTTTCTTT. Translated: CASSLVADPEAFF.

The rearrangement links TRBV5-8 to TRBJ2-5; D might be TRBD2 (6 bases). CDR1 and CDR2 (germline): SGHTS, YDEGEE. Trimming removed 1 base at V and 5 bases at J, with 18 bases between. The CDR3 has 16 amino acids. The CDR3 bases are TGTGCCAGCAGCTTGTTAGGAGGGCGGTTAAAGGAGACCCAGTACTTC. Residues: CASSLLGGRLKETQYF.

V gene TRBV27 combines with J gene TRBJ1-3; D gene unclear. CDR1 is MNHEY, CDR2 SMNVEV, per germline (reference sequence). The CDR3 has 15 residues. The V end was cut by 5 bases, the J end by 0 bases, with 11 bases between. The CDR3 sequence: CASSDYPLSGNTIYF. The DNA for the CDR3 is TGTGCCAGCAGTGACTATCCGCTCTCTGGAAACACCATATATTTT.

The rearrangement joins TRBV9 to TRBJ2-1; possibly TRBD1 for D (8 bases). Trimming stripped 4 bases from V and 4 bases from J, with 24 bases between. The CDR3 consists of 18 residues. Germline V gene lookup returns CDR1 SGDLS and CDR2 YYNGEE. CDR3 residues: CASSSNRGDRRNYNEQFF. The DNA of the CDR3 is TGTGCCAGCAGCTCCAATCGGGGGGACAGGAGAAATTACAATGAGCAGTTCTTC.

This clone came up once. CDR3 residues: CSVDSGGLTEAFF. CDR3 in DNA: TGCAGCGTTGACTCGGGGGGCTTAACTGAAGCTTTCTTT. This rearrangement joins TRBV29-1 to TRBJ1-1, with D possibly matching TRBD1 (6 bases). Germline V gene lookup returns CDR1 SQVTM and CDR2 ANQGSEA. V shed 3 bases and J shed 5 bases, with 13 bases lying between them. The CDR3 contains 13 residues.

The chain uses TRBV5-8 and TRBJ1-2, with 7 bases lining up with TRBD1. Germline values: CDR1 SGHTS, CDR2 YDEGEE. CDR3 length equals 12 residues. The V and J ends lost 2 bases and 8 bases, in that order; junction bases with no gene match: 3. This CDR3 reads CASSFDRDGYTF. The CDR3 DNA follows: TGTGCCAGCAGCTTCGACAGGGACGGCTACACCTTC.

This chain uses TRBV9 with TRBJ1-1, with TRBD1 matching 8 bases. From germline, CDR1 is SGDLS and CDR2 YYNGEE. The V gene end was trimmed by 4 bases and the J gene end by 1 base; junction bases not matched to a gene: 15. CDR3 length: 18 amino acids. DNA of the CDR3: TGTGCCAGCAGCTCCCGTTCAGGGGGCTTTGGGAGGAACACTGAAGCTTTCTTT. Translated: CASSSRSGGFGRNTEAFF.

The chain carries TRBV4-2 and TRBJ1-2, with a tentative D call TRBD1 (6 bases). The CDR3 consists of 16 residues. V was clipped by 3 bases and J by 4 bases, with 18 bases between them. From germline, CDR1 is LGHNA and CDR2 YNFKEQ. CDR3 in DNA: TGTGCCAGCAGCCACGATCGGCAGGGGTATCCCTATGGCTACACCTTC. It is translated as CASSHDRQGYPYGYTF.

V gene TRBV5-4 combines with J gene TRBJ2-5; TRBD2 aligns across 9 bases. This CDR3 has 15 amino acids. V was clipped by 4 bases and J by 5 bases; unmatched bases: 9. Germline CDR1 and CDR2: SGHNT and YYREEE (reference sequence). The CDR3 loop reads CASSRLGGGAETQYF. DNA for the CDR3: TGTGCCAGCAGCCGACTGGGCGGGGGGGCCGAGACCCAGTACTTC.

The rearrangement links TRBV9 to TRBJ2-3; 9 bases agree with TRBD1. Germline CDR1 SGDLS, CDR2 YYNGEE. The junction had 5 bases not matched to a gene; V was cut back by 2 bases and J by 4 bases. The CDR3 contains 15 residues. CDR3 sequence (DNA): TGTGCCAGCAGCGTTGGGGACAGGGCCCCAGATACGCAGTATTTT. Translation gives CASSVGDRAPDTQYF. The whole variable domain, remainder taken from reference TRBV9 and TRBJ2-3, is DSGVTQTPKHLITATGQRVTLRCSPRSGDLSVYWYQQSLDQGLQFLIQYYNGEERAKGNILERFSAQQFPDLHSELNLSSLELGDSALYFCASSVGDRAPDTQYFGPGTRLTVL.

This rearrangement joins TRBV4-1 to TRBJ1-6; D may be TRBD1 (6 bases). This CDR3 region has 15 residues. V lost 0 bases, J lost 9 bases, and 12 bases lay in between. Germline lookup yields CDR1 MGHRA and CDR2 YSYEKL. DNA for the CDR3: TGCGCCAGCAGCCAAGAACCCAGGGGTGGTTCACCCCTCCACTTT. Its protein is CASSQEPRGGSPLHF.

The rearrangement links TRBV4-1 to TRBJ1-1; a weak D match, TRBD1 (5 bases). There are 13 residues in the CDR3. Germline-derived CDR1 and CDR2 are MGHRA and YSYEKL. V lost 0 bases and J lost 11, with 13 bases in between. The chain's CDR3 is CASSQEGSGLAFF. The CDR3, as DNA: TGCGCCAGCAGCCAAGAAGGTTCAGGGTTGGCTTTCTTT.

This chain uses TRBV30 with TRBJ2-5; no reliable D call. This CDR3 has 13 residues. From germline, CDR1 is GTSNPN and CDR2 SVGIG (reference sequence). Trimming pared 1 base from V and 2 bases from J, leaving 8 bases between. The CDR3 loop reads CAWSGLEQETQYF. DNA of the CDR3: TGTGCCTGGAGTGGACTGGAACAAGAGACCCAGTACTTC.

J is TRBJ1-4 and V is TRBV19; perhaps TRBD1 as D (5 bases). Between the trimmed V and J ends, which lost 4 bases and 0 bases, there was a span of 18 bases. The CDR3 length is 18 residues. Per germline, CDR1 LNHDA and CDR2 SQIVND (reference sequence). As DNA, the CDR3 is TGTGCCAGTAGTAAAGGAGACAGCGCACTTGCAACTAATGAAAAACTGTTTTTT. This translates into CASSKGDSALATNEKLFF.

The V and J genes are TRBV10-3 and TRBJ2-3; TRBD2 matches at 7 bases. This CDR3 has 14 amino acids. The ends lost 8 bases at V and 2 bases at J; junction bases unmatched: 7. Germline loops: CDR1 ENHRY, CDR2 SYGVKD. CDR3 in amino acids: CAIVRGEVTDTQYF. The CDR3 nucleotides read TGTGCCATCGTCCGGGGGGAAGTCACAGATACGCAGTATTTT.

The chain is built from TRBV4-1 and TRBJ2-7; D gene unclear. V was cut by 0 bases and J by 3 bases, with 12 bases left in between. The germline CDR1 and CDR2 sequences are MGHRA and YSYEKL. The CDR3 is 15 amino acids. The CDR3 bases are TGCGCCAGCAGCCAAGAAAGCCTTGACAACTACGAGCAGTACTTC. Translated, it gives CASSQESLDNYEQYF.

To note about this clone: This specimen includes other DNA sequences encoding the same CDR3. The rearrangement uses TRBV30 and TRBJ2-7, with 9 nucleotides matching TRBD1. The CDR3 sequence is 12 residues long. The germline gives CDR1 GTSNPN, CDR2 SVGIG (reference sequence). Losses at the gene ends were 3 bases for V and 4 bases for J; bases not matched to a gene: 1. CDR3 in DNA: TGTGCCTGGAGGGGGACAGGGTACGAGCAGTACTTC. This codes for CAWRGTGYEQYF.

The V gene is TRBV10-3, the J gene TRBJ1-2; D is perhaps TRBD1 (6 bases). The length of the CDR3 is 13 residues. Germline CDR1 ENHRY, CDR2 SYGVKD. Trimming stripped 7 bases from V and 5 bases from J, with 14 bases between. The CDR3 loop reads CAINYGGPYGYTF. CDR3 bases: TGTGCCATCAATTACGGGGGGCCTTATGGCTACACCTTC.

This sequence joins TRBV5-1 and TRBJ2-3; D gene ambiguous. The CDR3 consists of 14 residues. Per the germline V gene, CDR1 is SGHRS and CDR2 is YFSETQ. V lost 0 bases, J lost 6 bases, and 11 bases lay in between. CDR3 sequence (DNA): TGCGCCAGCAGCTTGGCCGTACAATTGGATACGCAGTATTTT. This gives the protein CASSLAVQLDTQYF.

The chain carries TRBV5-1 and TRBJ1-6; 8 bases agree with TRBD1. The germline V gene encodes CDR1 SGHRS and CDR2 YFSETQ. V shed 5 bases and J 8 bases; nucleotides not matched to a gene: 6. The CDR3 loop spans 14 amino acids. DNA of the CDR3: TGCGCCAGCAGTCCAGGGGGCGCGGATTCACCCCTCCACTTT. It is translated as CASSPGGADSPLHF. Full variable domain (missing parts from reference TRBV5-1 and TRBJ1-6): KAGVTQTPRYLIKTRGQQVTLSCSPISGHRSVSWYQQTPGQGLQFLFEYFSETQRNKGNFPGRFSGRQFSNSRSEMNVSTLELGDSALYLCASSPGGADSPLHFGNGTRLTVT.

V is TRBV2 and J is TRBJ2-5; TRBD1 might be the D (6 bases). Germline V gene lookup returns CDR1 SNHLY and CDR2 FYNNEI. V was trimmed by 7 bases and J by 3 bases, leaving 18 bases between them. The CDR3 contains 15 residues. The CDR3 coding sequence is TGTGCCAGCACCCGTCAGGGGCTACTTGAAGAGACCCAGTACTTC. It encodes CASTRQGLLEETQYF.

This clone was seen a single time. CDR3 loop: CAISDLKPPGRVTEAFF. The CDR3 DNA follows: TGTGCCATCAGTGACCTCAAACCCCCCGGGAGGGTTACTGAAGCTTTCTTT. This chain joins TRBV10-3 and TRBJ1-1; D is ambiguous. CDR3 length equals 17 residues. Trimming removed 3 bases at V and 5 bases at J, with 22 bases between. Germline V gene lookup returns CDR1 ENHRY and CDR2 SYGVKD.